This entry lists 9 T cell receptor beta chains sequenced from one sample in a study of identical twins. TCRdb reanalysed the 5' RACE reads using MiXCR and keeps one entry per CDR3 protein. Altogether about 470,000 distinct CDR3 sequences are present, 20% to 25% being singletons, with the ten largest covering roughly 2.8%. This sample was also put to use in a study of T cells expressing NK-cell markers.

The specimen sequenced was CD4+ T cells sorted from blood. These receptors were collected from a woman between 18 and 29 years old in good health.

The chain is built from TRBV9 and TRBJ1-3; 7 bases align to TRBD1. Germline V gene lookup returns CDR1 SGDLS and CDR2 YYNGEE. V lost 6 bases to trimming and J lost 5 bases; unmatched junction nucleotides: 8. This CDR3 is 14 amino acids long. CDR3 DNA sequence: TGTGCCAGCAACAAGGGACAGCCTCGAAACACCATATATTTT. Protein sequence: CASNKGQPRNTIYF. Complete variable domain (other parts from reference TRBV9 and TRBJ1-3): DSGVTQTPKHLITATGQRVTLRCSPRSGDLSVYWYQQSLDQGLQFLIQYYNGEERAKGNILERFSAQQFPDLHSELNLSSLELGDSALYFCASNKGQPRNTIYFGEGSWLTVV.

The genes are TRBV7-2 and TRBJ2-1, with 7 bases aligning to TRBD2. The CDR3 sequence is 15 residues long. V shed 1 base, J shed 6 bases, and the junction held 6 bases outside the gene matches. In germline, CDR1 is SGHTA, CDR2 FQGNSA. The CDR3 spells CASSLEPGGINEQFF. CDR3 in DNA: TGTGCCAGCAGCTTAGAACCGGGAGGTATCAATGAGCAGTTCTTC.

This clonotype was detected only a few times. V is TRBV10-3 and J is TRBJ1-5, with D possibly being TRBD1 (5 bases). V lost 2 bases, J lost 2 bases, and 7 bases lay in between. Germline V gives CDR1 ENHRY, CDR2 SYGVKD. This CDR3 has 14 amino acids. CDR3 loop: CAISERGGNQPQHF. CDR3 DNA: TGTGCCATCAGTGAGAGGGGAGGCAATCAGCCCCAGCATTTT.

This clonotype has more than one count but fewer than ten. CDR3: CASSDSRRLAGVMYEQFF. DNA for the CDR3: TGTGCCAGCAGTGATTCGAGGAGACTAGCGGGAGTTATGTATGAGCAGTTCTTC. The V call is TRBV6-4, the J call TRBJ2-1, with 12 bases aligning to TRBD2. This CDR3 spans 18 amino acids. The J segment lost 8 bases and the V segment lost 3 bases, leaving 14 bases of the junction unmatched. Germline V lookup: CDR1 MRHNA, CDR2 SNTAGT.

The chain recombines TRBV21-1 with TRBJ2-6; TRBD1 reflects the table's D call only, with no check against the DNA. TRBV21-1 counts as a pseudogene. The CDR3 has 16 residues. The chain's CDR3 is CANCGQGASGANVLTF. In DNA form, the CDR3 reads TGTGCCAACTGCGGACAGGGGGCCTCTGGGGCCAACGTCCTGACTTTC.

The gene calls are TRBV5-1 and TRBJ2-1; D perhaps matches TRBD1 (6 bases). The germline gives CDR1 SGHRS, CDR2 YFSETQ. This CDR3 contains 18 residues. The V end lost 5 bases, the J end lost 0 bases, and 21 bases lay between the germline ends. The CDR3 DNA is TGCGCCAGCAGTACTGGTCTAGGGGGTGTGAGCTCCTACAATGAGCAGTTCTTC. It codes for CASSTGLGGVSSYNEQFF.

The chain employs TRBV20-1 and TRBJ2-7, with TRBD2 identical over 14 bases. Germline V lookup: CDR1 DFQATT, CDR2 SNEGSKA (reference sequence). V was pared by 5 bases and J by 3 bases, with 3 bases of the junction left unmatched. The CDR3 sequence is 14 residues long. This chain's CDR3 is CSAEGLAGDYEQYF. CDR3 in DNA: TGCAGTGCTGAGGGACTAGCGGGAGACTACGAGCAGTACTTC.

The chain recombines TRBV7-9 with TRBJ1-2, with D hard to call. The V end was cut by 5 bases, the J end by 7 bases, with 17 bases between. CDR3 length: 14 residues. The V gene's germline CDR1 is SEHNR and CDR2 FQNEAQ (reference sequence). The CDR3 nucleotides read TGTGCCAGCAGCCAAAGTGGGAAACGAGGTGGCTACACCTTC. Translated: CASSQSGKRGGYTF.

This clonotype was counted only a few times. This chain joins TRBV5-1 and TRBJ2-5; tentatively, D is TRBD1 (6 bases). Germline V gives CDR1 SGHRS, CDR2 YFSETQ. V was pared by 4 bases and J by 5 bases, with 15 bases between. The CDR3 totals 14 residues. The CDR3 nucleotides are TGCGCCAGCAGCCAGTGGACAGCCAGGGAGACCCAGTACTTC. Translation: CASSQWTARETQYF.